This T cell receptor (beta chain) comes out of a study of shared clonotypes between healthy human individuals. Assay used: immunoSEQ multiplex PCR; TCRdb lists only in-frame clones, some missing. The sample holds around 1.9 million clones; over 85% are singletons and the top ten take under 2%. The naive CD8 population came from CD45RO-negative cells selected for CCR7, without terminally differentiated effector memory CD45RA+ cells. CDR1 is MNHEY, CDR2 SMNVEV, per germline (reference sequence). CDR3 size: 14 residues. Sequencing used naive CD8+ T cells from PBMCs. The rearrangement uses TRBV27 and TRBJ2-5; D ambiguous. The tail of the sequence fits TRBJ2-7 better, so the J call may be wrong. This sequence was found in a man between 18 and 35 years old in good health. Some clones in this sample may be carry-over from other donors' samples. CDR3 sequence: CASSLSAVSYEQYF. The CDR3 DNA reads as TGTGCCAGCAGTTTATCGGCAGTCTCCTACGAGCAGTACTTC.